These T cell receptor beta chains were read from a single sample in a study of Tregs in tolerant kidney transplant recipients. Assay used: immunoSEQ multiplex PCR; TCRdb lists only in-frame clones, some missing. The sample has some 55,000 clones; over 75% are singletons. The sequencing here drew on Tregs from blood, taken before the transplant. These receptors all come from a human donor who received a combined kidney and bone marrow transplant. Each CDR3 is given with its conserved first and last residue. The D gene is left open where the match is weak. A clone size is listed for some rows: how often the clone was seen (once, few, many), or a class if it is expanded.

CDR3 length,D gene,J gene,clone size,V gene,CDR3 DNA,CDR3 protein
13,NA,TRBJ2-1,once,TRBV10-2,TGCGCCAGCAGTGAGGAGACTTCCGGTGAGCAGTTCTTC,CASSEETSGEQFF
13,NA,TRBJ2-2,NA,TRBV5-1,TGCGCCAGCAGCTCCTTTAAAACCGGGGAGCTGTTTTTT,CASSSFKTGELFF
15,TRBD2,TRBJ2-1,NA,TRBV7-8,TGTGCCAGCAGCTTAGCTGGCGGGAGGTACAATGAGCAGTTCTTC,CASSLAGGRYNEQFF
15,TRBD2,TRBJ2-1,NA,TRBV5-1,TGCGCCAGCAGCATCCGACTAGCGGCGGACAATGAGCAGTTCTTC,CASSIRLAADNEQFF
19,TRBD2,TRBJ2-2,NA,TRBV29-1,TGCAGCGTTGTTTCCCCAACTCAAGCGGGGGGGCGCGGCACCGGGGAGCTGTTTTTT,CSVVSPTQAGGRGTGELFF
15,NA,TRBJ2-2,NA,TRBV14,TGTGCCAGCAGCCAGGGCTACCTCCTAACCGGGGAGCTGTTTTTT,CASSQGYLLTGELFF
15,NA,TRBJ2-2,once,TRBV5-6,TGTGCCAGCAGCTTATCCCAGACGAACACCGGGGAGCTGTTTTTT,CASSLSQTNTGELFF
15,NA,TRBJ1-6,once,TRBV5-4,TGTGCCAGCAGCTTGGGGCGGAGCTATAATTCACCCCTCCACTTT,CASSLGRSYNSPLHF
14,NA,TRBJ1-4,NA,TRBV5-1,TGCGCCAGCAGTCCTCTGGCAACTAATGAAAAACTGTTTTTT,CASSPLATNEKLFF
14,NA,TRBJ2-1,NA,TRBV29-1,TGCAGCGCCAAAGGGGGGGCTTTCTACAATGAGCAGTTCTTC,CSAKGGAFYNEQFF
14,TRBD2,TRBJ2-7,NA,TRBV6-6,TGTGCCAGCAGTTCGGTTAGCGGGGGGTACGAGCAGTACTTC,CASSSVSGGYEQYF
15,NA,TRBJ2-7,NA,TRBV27,TGTGCCAGCAGTTTATCCACAGGGCCTTCCTACGAGCAGTACTTC,CASSLSTGPSYEQYF
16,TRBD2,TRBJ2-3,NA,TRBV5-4,TGTGCCAGCAGCTTGGGGCTAGCGGTAAAGGGGGATACGCAGTATTTT,CASSLGLAVKGDTQYF
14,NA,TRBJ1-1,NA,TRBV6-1,TGTGCCAGCAGGGAGATAAATAGGGGCACTGAAGCTTTCTTT,CASREINRGTEAFF
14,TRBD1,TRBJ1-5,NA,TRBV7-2,TGTGCCAGCAGCACACGGACAGGGCAACAGCCCCAGCATTTT,CASSTRTGQQPQHF
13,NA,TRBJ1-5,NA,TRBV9,TGTGCCAGCAGCGTAGATGGTGGTCAGCCCCAGCATTTT,CASSVDGGQPQHF
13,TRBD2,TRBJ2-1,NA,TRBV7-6,TGTGCCAGCAGCTCGGGACTAGTGGATGAGCAGTTCTTC,CASSSGLVDEQFF
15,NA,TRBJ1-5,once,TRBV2,TGTGCCAGCAGTGTGTCGGGGCAAAGCAATCAGCCCCAGCATTTT,CASSVSGQSNQPQHF
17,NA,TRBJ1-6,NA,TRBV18,TGTGCCAGCTCACCATGGACAGAGAGCTCCTATAATTCACCCCTCCACTTT,CASSPWTESSYNSPLHF
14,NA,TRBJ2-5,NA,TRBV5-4,TGTGCCAGCAGCTGGGCCGGCCCCCAAGAGACCCAGTACTTC,CASSWAGPQETQYF
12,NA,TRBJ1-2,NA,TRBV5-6,TGTGCCAGCAGCTTGGAGGGGAATGGCTACACCTTC,CASSLEGNGYTF
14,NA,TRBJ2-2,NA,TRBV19,TGTGCCAGTAGTATTCAGGGGTACACCGGGGAGCTGTTTTTT,CASSIQGYTGELFF
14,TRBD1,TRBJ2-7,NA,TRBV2,TGTGCCAGCAGTCAACGGACAGGGGACTACGAGCAGTACTTC,CASSQRTGDYEQYF
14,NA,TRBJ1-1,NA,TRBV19,TGTGCCAGTAGTATACGGGGGTTTAATCCTGAAGCTTTCTTT,CASSIRGFNPEAFF
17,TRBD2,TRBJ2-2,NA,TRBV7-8,TGTGCCAGCAGTTCCTACTCGGGACTAGCGGCGTCCGGGGAGCTGTTTTTT,CASSSYSGLAASGELFF
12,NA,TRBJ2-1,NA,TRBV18,TGTGCCAGCTCACCTAGTTACAATGAGCAGTTCTTC,CASSPSYNEQFF
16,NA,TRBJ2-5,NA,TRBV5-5,TGTGCCAGCAGCTTGGGGCGGGCTGATTACCAAGAGACCCAGTACTTC,CASSLGRADYQETQYF
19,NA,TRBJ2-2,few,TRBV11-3,TGTGCCAGCAGCCCCGCGGAGGGATTTGTAGGGTCCAACACCGGGGAGCTGTTTTTT,CASSPAEGFVGSNTGELFF
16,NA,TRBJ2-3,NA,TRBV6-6,TGTGCCAGCAGTGCACCTCCGGGACCTCGTAGGAATACGCAGTATTTT,CASSAPPGPRRNTQYF
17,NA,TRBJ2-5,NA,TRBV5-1,TGCGCCAGCAGCGCGAGACAGGGACTACAACTTGTGGAGACCCAGTACTTC,CASSARQGLQLVETQYF
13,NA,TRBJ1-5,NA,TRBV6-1,TGTGCCAGCAGTGCATCAATTAATCAGCCCCAGCATTTT,CASSASINQPQHF
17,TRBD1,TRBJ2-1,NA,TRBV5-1,TGCGCCAGCAGCGGCGGGACAGGGGGGAGCTCCTACAATGAGCAGTTCTTC,CASSGGTGGSSYNEQFF
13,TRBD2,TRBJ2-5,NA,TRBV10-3,TGTGCCATCACGGGAGGGCTCCAAGAGACCCAGTACTTC,CAITGGLQETQYF